The text below deals with one TCR beta chain. This entry is derived from a study of CD8+ T cells in alopecia areata. Extracted from the samples, RNA was reverse transcribed into cDNA to serve as the sequencing template. Sequencing was performed with immunoSEQ multiplex PCR; in TCRdb, only in-frame clones are kept and a portion is missing. This sample has about 100,000 clones, with 45% to 60% found just once. The material sequenced was NKG2D-low CD8+ T cells sorted from blood. This TCR derives from a human donor with alopecia areata.

The CDR3 loop reads CASSVGRGEQFF. DNA of the CDR3: TGTGCCAGCAGCGTAGGCCGGGGGGAGCAGTTCTTC. The gene calls are TRBV9 and TRBJ2-1; tentatively, D is TRBD2 (6 bases). The V gene lost 0 bases and the J gene lost 10 bases, with 8 bases spanning the gap. The germline V gene encodes CDR1 SGDLS and CDR2 YYNGEE. The CDR3 loop spans 12 amino acids.